The sample holds a few counts of the clone carrying this T cell receptor (beta chain). One entry per CDR3 protein, called by TCRdb with MiXCR from the 5' RACE reads. This table has approximately 40,000 distinct CDR3 sequences, roughly 7.6% appearing once. This record comes from a study of chronic HIV infection and antiretroviral therapy. The source of this sequence is an adult who had HIV and had not received antiretroviral therapy, or was an uninfected healthy control (not recorded which). Sequences were obtained from peripheral blood.

The DNA of the CDR3 is TGCAGCGTTGAGGCGGAAACTGAAGCTTTCTTT. Protein product: CSVEAETEAFF. This chain links TRBV29-1 with TRBJ1-1; D is undetermined. This CDR3 spans 11 amino acids. CDR1 and CDR2 from the germline V gene are SQVTM and ANQGSEA. The V end was cut by 3 bases, the J end by 5 bases, with 7 bases between.